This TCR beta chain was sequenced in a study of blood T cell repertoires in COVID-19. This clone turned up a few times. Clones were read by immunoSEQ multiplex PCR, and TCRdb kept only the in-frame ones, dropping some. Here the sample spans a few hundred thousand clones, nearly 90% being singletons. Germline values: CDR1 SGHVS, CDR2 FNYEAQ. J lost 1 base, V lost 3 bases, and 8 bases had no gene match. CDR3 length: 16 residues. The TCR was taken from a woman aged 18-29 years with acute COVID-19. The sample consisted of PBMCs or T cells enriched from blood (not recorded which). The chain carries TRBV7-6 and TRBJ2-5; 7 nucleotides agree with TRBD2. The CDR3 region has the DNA TGTGCCAGCAGCTTCCTGGGAACTAGCGCCCAAGAGACCCAGTACTTC. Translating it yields CASSFLGTSAQETQYF.